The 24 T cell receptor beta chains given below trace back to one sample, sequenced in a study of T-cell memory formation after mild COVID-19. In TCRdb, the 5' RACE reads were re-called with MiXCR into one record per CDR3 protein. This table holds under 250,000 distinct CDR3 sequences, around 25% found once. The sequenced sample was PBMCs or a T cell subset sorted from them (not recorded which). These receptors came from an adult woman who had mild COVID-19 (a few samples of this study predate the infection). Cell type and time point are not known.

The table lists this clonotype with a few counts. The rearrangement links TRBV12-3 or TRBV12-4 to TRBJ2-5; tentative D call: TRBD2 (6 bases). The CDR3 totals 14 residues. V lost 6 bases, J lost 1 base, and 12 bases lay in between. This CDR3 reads CASRTGLLQETQYF. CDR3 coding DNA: TGTGCCAGCAGAACAGGACTACTCCAAGAGACCCAGTACTTC.

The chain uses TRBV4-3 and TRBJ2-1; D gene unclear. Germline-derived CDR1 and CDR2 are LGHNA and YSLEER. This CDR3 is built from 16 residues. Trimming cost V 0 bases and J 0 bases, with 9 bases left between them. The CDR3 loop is CASSQDWPGSYNEQFF. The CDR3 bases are TGCGCCAGCAGCCAAGATTGGCCGGGCTCCTACAATGAGCAGTTCTTC.

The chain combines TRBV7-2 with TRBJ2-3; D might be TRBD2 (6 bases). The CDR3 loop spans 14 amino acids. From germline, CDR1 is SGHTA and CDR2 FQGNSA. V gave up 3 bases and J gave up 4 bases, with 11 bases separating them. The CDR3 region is CASSLRTTPDTQYF. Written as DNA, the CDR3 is TGTGCCAGCAGCTTGAGGACTACCCCAGATACGCAGTATTTT.

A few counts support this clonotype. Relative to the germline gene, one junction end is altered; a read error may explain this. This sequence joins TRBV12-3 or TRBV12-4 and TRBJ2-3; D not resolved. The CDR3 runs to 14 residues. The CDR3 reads CASSYLGPTDTQYF. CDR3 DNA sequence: TGTGCCAGCAGTTACTTGGGTCCCACAGATACGCAGTATTTC.

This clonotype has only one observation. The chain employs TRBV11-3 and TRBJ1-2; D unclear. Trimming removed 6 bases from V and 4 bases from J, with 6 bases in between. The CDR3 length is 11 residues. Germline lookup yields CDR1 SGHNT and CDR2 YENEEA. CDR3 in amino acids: CASRDRYGYTF. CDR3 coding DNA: TGTGCCAGCAGGGACCGCTATGGCTACACCTTC. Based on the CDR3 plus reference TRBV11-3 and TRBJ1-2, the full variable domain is EAGVVQSPRYKIIEKKQPVAFWCNPISGHNTLYWYLQNLGQGPELLIRYENEEAVDDSQLPKDRFSAERLKGVDSTLKIQPAELGDSAVYLCASRDRYGYTFGSGTRLTVV.

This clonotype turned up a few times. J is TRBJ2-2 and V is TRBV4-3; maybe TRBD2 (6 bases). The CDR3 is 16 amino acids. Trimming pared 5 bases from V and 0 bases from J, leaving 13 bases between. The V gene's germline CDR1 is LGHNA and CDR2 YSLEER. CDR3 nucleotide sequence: TGCGCCAGCAGCTTTAGCGGAGACGCGAACACCGGGGAGCTGTTTTTT. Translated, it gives CASSFSGDANTGELFF.

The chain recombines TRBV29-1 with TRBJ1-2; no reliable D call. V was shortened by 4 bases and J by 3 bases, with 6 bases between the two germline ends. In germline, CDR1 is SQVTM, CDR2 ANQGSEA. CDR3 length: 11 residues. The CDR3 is CSVAVYYGYTF. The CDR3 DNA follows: TGCAGCGTTGCCGTTTACTATGGCTACACCTTC.

The CDR3 bases are TGTGCCAGCAGCTCATCCCCGGGGAATTTCGAGCAGTACTTC. Its translation: CASSSSPGNFEQYF. The chain couples TRBV7-3 to TRBJ2-7, with a possible D match to TRBD2 (5 bases). V shed 4 bases and J shed 6 bases, with 16 bases lying between them. Germline V gene lookup returns CDR1 SGHTA and CDR2 FQGTGA. The CDR3 consists of 14 residues.

The CDR3 loop reads CASSPGVNTGELFF. CDR3 nucleotide sequence: TGTGCCAGCTCACCGGGAGTGAACACCGGGGAGCTGTTTTTT. This chain uses TRBV18 with TRBJ2-2, with D maybe TRBD2 (5 bases). Deletions cut 3 bases from V and 1 base from J, with 6 bases between. The length of the CDR3 is 14 residues. Per the germline V gene, CDR1 is KGHSH and CDR2 is LQKENI.

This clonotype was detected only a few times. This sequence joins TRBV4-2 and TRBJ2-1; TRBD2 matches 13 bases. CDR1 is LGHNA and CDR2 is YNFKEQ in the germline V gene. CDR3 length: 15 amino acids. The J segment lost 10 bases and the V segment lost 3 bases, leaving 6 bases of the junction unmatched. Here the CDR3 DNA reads TGTGCCAGCAGCCAGACTAGCGGGGGGAACGGGGAGCAGTTCTTC. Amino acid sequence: CASSQTSGGNGEQFF.

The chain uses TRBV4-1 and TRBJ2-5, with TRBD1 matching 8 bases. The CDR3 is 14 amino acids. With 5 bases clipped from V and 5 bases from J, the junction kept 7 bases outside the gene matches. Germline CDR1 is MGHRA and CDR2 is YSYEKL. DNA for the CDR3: TGCGCCAGCAGCTCTTACAGGGGGAGCGAGACCCAGTACTTC. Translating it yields CASSSYRGSETQYF.

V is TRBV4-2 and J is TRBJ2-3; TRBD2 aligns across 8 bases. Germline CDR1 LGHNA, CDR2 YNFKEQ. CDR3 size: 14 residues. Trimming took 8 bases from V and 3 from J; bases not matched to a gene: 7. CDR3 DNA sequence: TGTGCCAGCGGACCTAGCGGGTATACAGATACGCAGTATTTT. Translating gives CASGPSGYTDTQYF.

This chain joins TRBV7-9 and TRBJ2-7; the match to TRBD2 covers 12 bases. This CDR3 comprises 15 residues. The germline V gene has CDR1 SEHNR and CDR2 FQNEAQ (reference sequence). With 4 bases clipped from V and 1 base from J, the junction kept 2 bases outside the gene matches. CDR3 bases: TGTGCCAGCAGCTCAGGACTAGCGGGGTCCTACGAGCAGTACTTC. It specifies CASSSGLAGSYEQYF.

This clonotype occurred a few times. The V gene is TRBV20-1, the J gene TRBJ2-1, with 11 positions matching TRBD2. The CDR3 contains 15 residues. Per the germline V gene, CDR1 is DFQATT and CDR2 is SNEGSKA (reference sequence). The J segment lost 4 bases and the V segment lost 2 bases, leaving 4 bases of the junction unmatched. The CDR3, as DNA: TGCAGTGCTAGAAGCCTAGCGGGAGGATACAATGAGCAGTTCTTC. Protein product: CSARSLAGGYNEQFF.

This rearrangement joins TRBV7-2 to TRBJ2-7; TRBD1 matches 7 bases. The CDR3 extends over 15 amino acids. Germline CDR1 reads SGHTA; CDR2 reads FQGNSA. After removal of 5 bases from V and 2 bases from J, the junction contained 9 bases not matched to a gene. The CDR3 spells CASSPGIGTAYEQYF. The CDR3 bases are TGTGCCAGCAGCCCGGGGATAGGGACAGCCTACGAGCAGTACTTC.

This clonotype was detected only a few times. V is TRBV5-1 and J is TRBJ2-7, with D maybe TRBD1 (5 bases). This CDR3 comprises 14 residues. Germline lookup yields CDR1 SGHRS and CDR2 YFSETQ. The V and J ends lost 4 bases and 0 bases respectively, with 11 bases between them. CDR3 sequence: CASSVQASSYEQYF. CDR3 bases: TGCGCCAGCAGCGTACAGGCGAGCTCCTACGAGCAGTACTTC.

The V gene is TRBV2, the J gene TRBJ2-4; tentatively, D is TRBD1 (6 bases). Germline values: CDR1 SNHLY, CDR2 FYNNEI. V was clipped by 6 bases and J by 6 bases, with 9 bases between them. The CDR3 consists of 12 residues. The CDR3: CASSGQINIQYF. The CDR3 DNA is TGTGCCAGCAGCGGACAGATAAACATTCAGTACTTC.

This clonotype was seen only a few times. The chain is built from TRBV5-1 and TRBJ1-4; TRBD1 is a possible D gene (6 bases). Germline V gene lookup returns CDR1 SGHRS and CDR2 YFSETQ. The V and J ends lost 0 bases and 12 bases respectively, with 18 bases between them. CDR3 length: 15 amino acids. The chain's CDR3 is CASSLESQGTTELFF. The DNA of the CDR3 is TGCGCCAGCAGCTTGGAGTCACAGGGTACGACGGAACTGTTTTTT.

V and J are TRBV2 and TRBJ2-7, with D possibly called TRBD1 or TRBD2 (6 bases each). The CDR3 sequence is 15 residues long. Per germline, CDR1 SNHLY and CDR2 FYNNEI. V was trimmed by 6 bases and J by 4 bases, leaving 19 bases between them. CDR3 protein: CASSGTVRGRYEQYF. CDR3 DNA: TGTGCCAGCAGCGGCACGGTGAGGGGGAGGTACGAGCAGTACTTC.

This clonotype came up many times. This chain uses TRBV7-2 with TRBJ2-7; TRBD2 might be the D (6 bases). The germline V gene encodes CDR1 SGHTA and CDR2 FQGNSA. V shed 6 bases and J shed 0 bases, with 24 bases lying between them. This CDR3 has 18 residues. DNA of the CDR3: TGTGCCAGCAGTTATATAGTCTGGGGGGTCCCGAGCTCCTACGAGCAGTACTTC. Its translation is CASSYIVWGVPSSYEQYF.

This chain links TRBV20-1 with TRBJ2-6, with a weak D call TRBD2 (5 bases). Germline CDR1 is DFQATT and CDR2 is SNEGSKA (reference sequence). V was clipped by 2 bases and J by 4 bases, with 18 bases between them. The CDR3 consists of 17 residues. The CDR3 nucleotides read TGCAGTGCTAGAATGATGCCCACCGGCGGGGGGGCCAACGTCCTGACTTTC. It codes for CSARMMPTGGGANVLTF.

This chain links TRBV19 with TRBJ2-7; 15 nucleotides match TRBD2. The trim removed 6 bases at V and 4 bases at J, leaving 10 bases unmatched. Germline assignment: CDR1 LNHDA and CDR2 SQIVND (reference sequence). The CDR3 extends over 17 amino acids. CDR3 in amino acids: CASSPGSGLAGGYEQYF. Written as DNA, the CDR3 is TGTGCCAGTAGCCCTGGTTCGGGACTAGCGGGAGGATACGAGCAGTACTTC.

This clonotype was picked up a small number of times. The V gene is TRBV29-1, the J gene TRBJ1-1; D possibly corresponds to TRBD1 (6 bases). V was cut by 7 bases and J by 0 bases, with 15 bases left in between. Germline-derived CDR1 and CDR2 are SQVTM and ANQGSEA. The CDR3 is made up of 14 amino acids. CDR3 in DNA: TGCAGCGGACTACCGGGGGCCATGAACACTGAAGCTTTCTTT. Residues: CSGLPGAMNTEAFF.

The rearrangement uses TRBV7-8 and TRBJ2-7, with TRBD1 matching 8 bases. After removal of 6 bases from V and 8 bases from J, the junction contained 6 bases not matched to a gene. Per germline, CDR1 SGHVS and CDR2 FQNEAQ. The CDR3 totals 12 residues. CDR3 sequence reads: CASRMTGEKQYF. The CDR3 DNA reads TGTGCCAGCAGGATGACAGGGGAAAAGCAGTACTTC.